The 10 T cell receptor beta chains given below trace back to one sample, sequenced in a study of T cells in Graves' hyperthyroidism and ophthalmopathy (dated by TCRdb to about 2019). Library preparation employed multiplex PCR. The listed sequencing device is Illumina HiSeq 2000. TCR beta CDR3 regions were amplified from RNA transcripts. The first round of RT-PCR for the TCR CDR3 was performed with the HTBI primer set and the Qiagen OneStep RT-PCR kit. The public reads were reanalyzed by TCRdb: fastp trimming at Q25, MiXCR alignment, in-frame beta chains only. Entries are consolidated by CDR3 protein sequence, retaining the most common genes and DNA. Here the sample has some 490,000 distinct CDR3 sequences; more than 15% occur a single time. The top ten clones comprise roughly 29% of the sample. The sequenced sample consisted of blood. These receptors were obtained from a woman between 25 and 40 years old with Graves' ophthalmopathy.

J is TRBJ2-1 and V is TRBV28, with D uncertain. There are 17 residues in the CDR3. Germline values: CDR1 MDHEN, CDR2 SYDVKM. Trimming cost V 5 bases and J 1 base, with 18 bases left between them. The CDR3 region has the DNA TGTGCCAGCAGTCCGCAACCCCCCGGACCTTCCTACAATGAGCAGTTCTTC. Protein product: CASSPQPPGPSYNEQFF.

The chain is built from TRBV12-3 or TRBV12-4 and TRBJ2-3, with TRBD2 matching 10 bases. V shed 5 bases and J 1 base; nucleotides not matched to a gene: 9. The CDR3 runs 17 residues. The CDR3 loop is CASSPWTSGYGTDTQYF. CDR3 DNA sequence: TGTGCCAGCAGTCCCTGGACTAGCGGTTACGGCACAGATACGCAGTATTTT.

The chain carries TRBV6-2 or TRBV6-3 and TRBJ2-7; a possible D gene is TRBD2 (6 bases). V was clipped by 7 bases and J by 9 bases, with 16 bases between them. The germline V gene encodes CDR1 MNHEY and CDR2 SVGEGT. The CDR3 length is 12 residues. The chain's CDR3 is CASTAIPGLQYF. The DNA of the CDR3 is TGTGCCAGCACTGCAATCCCGGGACTGCAGTACTTC.

The V and J genes are TRBV28 and TRBJ2-2, with 8 nucleotides matching TRBD2. V shed 8 bases and J 7 bases; nucleotides not matched to a gene: 12. The CDR3 has 15 residues. The germline V gene has CDR1 MDHEN and CDR2 SYDVKM. This chain's CDR3 is CASFGQAGDLGELFF. In DNA form, the CDR3 reads TGTGCCAGCTTTGGTCAAGCGGGGGACCTCGGGGAGCTGTTTTTT.

The sample holds a few counts of this clonotype. CDR3 region: CASSYGAFYGYTF. In DNA form, the CDR3 reads TGTGCCAGCAGTTACGGGGCCTTCTATGGCTACACCTTC. V is TRBV6-5 and J is TRBJ1-2; weak D call: TRBD1 (5 bases). Germline CDR1 is MNHEY and CDR2 is SVGAGI. CDR3 size: 13 residues. Trimming cost V 2 bases and J 4 bases, with 8 bases left between them.

CDR3 amino acids: CSAGASGNYEQYF. The CDR3 DNA reads TGCAGTGCCGGGGCTAGCGGAAACTACGAGCAGTACTTC. The rearrangement joins TRBV20-1 to TRBJ2-7; 7 bases match TRBD2. V was pared by 6 bases and J by 3 bases, with 8 bases of the junction left unmatched. This CDR3 is built from 13 residues. Germline values: CDR1 DFQATT, CDR2 SNEGSKA (reference sequence).

This clonotype was seen at least ten times. V is TRBV3-1 and J is TRBJ2-1, with D perhaps being TRBD1 or TRBD2 (5 bases each). CDR1 and CDR2 (germline): LGHDT, YNNKEL (reference sequence). V gave up 4 bases and J gave up 5 bases, with 15 bases separating them. The CDR3 runs to 15 residues. The CDR3 region is CASSLGPAVNNEQFF. The DNA of the CDR3 is TGTGCCAGCAGCCTGGGACCAGCGGTCAACAATGAGCAGTTCTTC.

This clonotype has a count of ten or more. This sequence joins TRBV7-2 and TRBJ2-7; 8 bases are a match to TRBD2. The trim removed 5 bases at V and 2 bases at J, leaving 11 bases unmatched. From germline, CDR1 is SGHTA and CDR2 FQGNSA. The CDR3 has 16 amino acids. The CDR3 region is CASSAQAGGGPYEQYF. The CDR3 DNA follows: TGTGCCAGCAGCGCACAGGCAGGCGGGGGGCCCTACGAGCAGTACTTC.

This clonotype was observed a few times. V usage is TRBV29-1 and J usage is TRBJ2-7, with 8 bases fitting TRBD2. The CDR3 extends over 14 amino acids. The germline V gene encodes CDR1 SQVTM and CDR2 ANQGSEA. V gave up 5 bases and J gave up 0 bases; unmatched junction bases: 6. CDR3 in DNA: TGCAGCGTTTCAAGCGGGAGTATCTCCTACGAGCAGTACTTC. Translated: CSVSSGSISYEQYF.

The table lists this clonotype with many counts. This chain links TRBV28 with TRBJ1-1; 8 nucleotides match TRBD1. The V and J ends lost 6 bases and 1 base, in that order; junction bases with no gene match: 4. The CDR3 runs 14 residues. Germline V gene sequence: CDR1 MDHEN, CDR2 SYDVKM. CDR3 residues: CASSRRGRNTEAFF. In nucleotides, the CDR3 is TGTGCCAGCAGCCGCAGGGGGCGGAACACTGAAGCTTTCTTT.